These T cell receptor beta chains were read from a single sample in a study of OX40 agonist ivuxolimab in advanced cancers. Sequenced by immunoSEQ multiplex PCR; TCRdb stores in-frame clones only, minus some. The sample lists approximately 50,000 clones, 88% seen once, with 0.76% in the top ten. Sample: CD4+ or CD8+ T cells sorted from blood, taken in a trial of the OX40 agonist ivuxolimab. The receptors were sampled from an adult with an advanced solid tumor such as melanoma, head and neck, liver or kidney cancer. The CDR3 runs from the conserved cysteine through the conserved F or W. The order of the fields is D gene, V gene, J gene, CDR3 protein. D genes are given only for firm matches.

TRBD1	TRBV28	TRBJ1-5	CASSGQKTGSGQPQHF
.	TRBV14	TRBJ1-3	CASSQAILGNTIYF
.	TRBV9	TRBJ2-3	CASSIRGGGDTQYF
TRBD2	TRBV5-1	TRBJ2-5	CASSLATSGREETQYF
TRBD2	TRBV30	TRBJ2-1	CAWRGLAGAGSYNEQFF
.	TRBV25-1	TRBJ2-1	CASSGAWGRGNEQFF
TRBD1	TRBV7-2	TRBJ2-7	CASSLARGLVGEQYF
TRBD1	TRBV7-2	TRBJ2-2	CASSLLQGALGELFF
.	TRBV12-2	TRBJ2-3	CASRGNFSTDTQYF
.	TRBV4-2	TRBJ1-3	CASSWEDSSGNTIYF
TRBD2	TRBV5-1	TRBJ2-5	CASSLVGGLAVGETQYF
.	TRBV5-6	TRBJ2-1	CASSSLGSSGGFF
TRBD1	TRBV7-3	TRBJ2-7	CASSPAGGHLYEQYF
.	TRBV5-4	TRBJ2-7	CASATGGVGASYEQYF
.	TRBV18	TRBJ2-3	CASSPRAMGTHTDTQYF
.	TRBV11-2	TRBJ1-2	CASSHPGGPNYGYTF
TRBD1	TRBV19	TRBJ2-1	CASRPNRGRMNEQFF
TRBD1	TRBV6-5	TRBJ2-5	CASRAGQGATQYF
TRBD1	TRBV19	TRBJ2-2	CASRDRADTGELFF
.	TRBV18	TRBJ2-1	CASSPLGNGYEQFF
.	TRBV15	TRBJ2-7	CATSRGDGSSSYEQYF
.	TRBV30	TRBJ2-7	CAWTQGPRGHEQYF
.	TRBV18	TRBJ1-2	CASSLNSGQSANYGYTF
TRBD1	TRBV13	TRBJ1-3	CASSLDRGLAGNTIYF
.	TRBV6-6	TRBJ2-3	CASSYARLLTDTQYF
TRBD1	TRBV28	TRBJ2-5	CASRRGQGDLETQYF
TRBD1	TRBV14	TRBJ2-7	CASSQGRQGYEQYF
.	TRBV5-4	TRBJ2-4	CASSLAGAGIQYF
.	TRBV11-2	TRBJ2-3	CASSRGGVKDTQYF
.	TRBV9	TRBJ2-5	CASSVTGAAETQYF
.	TRBV5-6	TRBJ1-5	CASSLFGQPQHF
TRBD1	TRBV28	TRBJ1-2	CASSSSGTGDNYGYTF
TRBD2	TRBV5-1	TRBJ2-7	CASSSMGGSSYEQYF